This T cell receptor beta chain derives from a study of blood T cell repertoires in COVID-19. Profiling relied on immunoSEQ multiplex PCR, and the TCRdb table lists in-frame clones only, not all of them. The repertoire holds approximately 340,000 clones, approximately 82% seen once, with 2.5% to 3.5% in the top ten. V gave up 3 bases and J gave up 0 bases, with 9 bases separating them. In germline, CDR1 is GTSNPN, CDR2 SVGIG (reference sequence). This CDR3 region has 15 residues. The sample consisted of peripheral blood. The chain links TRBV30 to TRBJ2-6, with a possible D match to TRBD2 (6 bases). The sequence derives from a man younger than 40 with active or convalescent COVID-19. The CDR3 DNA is TGTGCCTGGAGGGAGGGGATCTCTGGGGCCAACGTCCTGACTTTC. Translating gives CAWREGISGANVLTF.